Following are 31 T cell receptor beta chains from one sample sequenced in a study of Ad26.COV2.S vaccination and SARS-CoV-2 variants. The repertoire was sequenced with immunoSEQ multiplex PCR; TCRdb's copy has only in-frame clones and lacks some. In the table there are just under 250,000 clones, 88% of which are singletons. Regarding treatment: 15 to 20 received Ad26.COV2.S at low or high dose, single or two shots; roughly 5 received placebo; per-sample allocation not given. All samples were drawn on day 63, counting from the first vaccine or placebo injection. This sample comprised peripheral blood, obtained in a trial of Ad26.COV2.S vaccine versus placebo. These receptors originate from a person between 18 and 60 years old who received the Ad26.COV2.S COVID-19 vaccine or a placebo.

Comment on this clone: This may arise from a read error, as a much more abundant clone is one base away. This chain connects TRBV27 to TRBJ2-7; the match to TRBD2 covers 12 bases. This CDR3 spans 14 amino acids. CDR1 and CDR2 (germline): MNHEY, SMNVEV (reference sequence). With V trimmed by 3 bases and J by 4 bases, 1 base remained unmatched. CDR3 sequence (DNA): TGTGCCAGCAGTTTCGGGACTAGCGGGTACGAGCAGTACTTC. Its protein product is CASSFGTSGYEQYF.

This clone occurred once. This chain links TRBV28 with TRBJ2-5; D is perhaps TRBD2 (6 bases). The V end was cut by 2 bases, the J end by 1 base, with 8 bases between. Germline CDR1 and CDR2: MDHEN and SYDVKM. The CDR3 has 14 amino acids. The CDR3 region is CASSLGGFQETQYF. CDR3 nucleotide sequence: TGTGCCAGCAGTTTAGGGGGGTTCCAAGAGACCCAGTACTTC.

As for this clone: The sample has other DNA sequences that encode this CDR3 too. This rearrangement joins TRBV18 to TRBJ2-7; D unclear. Per the germline V gene, CDR1 is KGHSH and CDR2 is LQKENI. V lost 3 bases and J 0 bases, leaving 6 bases between the germline ends. CDR3 length equals 13 residues. CDR3 sequence (DNA): TGTGCCAGCTCACCGGAGAGCTCCTACGAGCAGTACTTC. It encodes CASSPESSYEQYF. Combining the CDR3 with reference TRBV18 and TRBJ2-7 gives the whole variable domain NAGVMQNPRHLVRRRGQEARLRCSPMKGHSHVYWYRQLPEEGLKFMVYLQKENIIDESGMPKERFSAEFPKEGPSILRIQQVVRGDSAAYFCASSPESSYEQYFGPGTRLTVT.

The chain recombines TRBV29-1 with TRBJ2-5; D perhaps matches TRBD1 (6 bases). Trimming left V 4 bases short and J 5 bases short, with 17 bases between. CDR3 length: 14 amino acids. The V gene's germline CDR1 is SQVTM and CDR2 ANQGSEA. Here the CDR3 reads CSVGLGAMGETQYF. As DNA, the CDR3 is TGCAGCGTTGGATTGGGGGCAATGGGGGAGACCCAGTACTTC.

This clone was seen a single time. The chain couples TRBV7-9 to TRBJ2-2; D is perhaps TRBD1 (6 bases). Germline CDR1 is SEHNR and CDR2 is FQNEAQ (reference sequence). This CDR3 has 14 amino acids. The V end was cut by 5 bases, the J end by 7 bases, with 14 bases between. The CDR3 coding sequence is TGTGCCAGCAGCCAGCAACAGGGTTTCGGGGAGCTGTTTTTT. It encodes CASSQQQGFGELFF.

The CDR3 region is CASSLVGTGAQETQYF. The CDR3 region has the DNA TGTGCCAGCAGCTTAGTCGGGACAGGGGCCCAAGAGACCCAGTACTTC. The rearrangement joins TRBV7-6 to TRBJ2-5, with 10 bases fitting TRBD1. This CDR3 is built from 16 residues. The V gene end was trimmed by 1 base and the J gene end by 1 base; junction bases not matched to a gene: 3. Germline-derived CDR1 and CDR2 are SGHVS and FNYEAQ.

The chain is built from TRBV29-1 and TRBJ2-7; TRBD1 matches at 8 bases. Germline CDR1 reads SQVTM; CDR2 reads ANQGSEA. There are 16 residues in the CDR3. The trim removed 3 bases at V and 0 bases at J, leaving 10 bases unmatched. This chain's CDR3 is CSVESLGQEASYEQYF. As DNA, the CDR3 is TGCAGCGTTGAGAGCTTGGGACAGGAGGCCTCCTACGAGCAGTACTTC.

This clone was observed a few times. The genes are TRBV6-1 and TRBJ2-7; D may be TRBD1 (6 bases). V lost 2 bases and J 3 bases, leaving 14 bases between the germline ends. The CDR3 contains 15 residues. The germline gives CDR1 MNHNS, CDR2 SASEGT. CDR3 amino acids: CASSESGQPSYEQYF. The CDR3 region has the DNA TGTGCCAGCAGTGAATCTGGACAGCCGAGCTACGAGCAGTACTTC.

The chain has TRBV7-9 and TRBJ2-1; 9 positions match TRBD1. This CDR3 is built from 16 residues. Germline V gene data show CDR1 as SEHNR and CDR2 as FQNEAQ (reference sequence). V lost 4 bases and J lost 7; bases outside the gene matches: 11. The CDR3 loop is CASSSFRDRDRNEQFF. The CDR3 DNA reads TGTGCCAGCAGCTCCTTCCGGGACAGGGACAGGAATGAGCAGTTCTTC. The full variable domain, with the rest looked up from reference TRBV7-9 and TRBJ2-1, is DTGVSQNPRHKITKRGQNVTFRCDPISEHNRLYWYRQTLGQGPEFLTYFQNEAQLEKSRLLSDRFSAERPKGSFSTLEIQRTEQGDSAMYLCASSSFRDRDRNEQFFGPGTRLTVL.

Concerning this clone itself: Other nucleotide sequences in the sample specify the same CDR3. The gene calls are TRBV5-1 and TRBJ2-6; D is unresolved. Germline V gives CDR1 SGHRS, CDR2 YFSETQ. The CDR3 sequence is 15 residues long. Trimming took off 0 bases at V and 0 bases at J, with 4 bases between the two ends. The CDR3 nucleotides read TGCGCCAGCAGCTTGGGTGGCTCTGGGGCCAACGTCCTGACTTTC. Protein product: CASSLGGSGANVLTF.

The rearrangement uses TRBV19 and TRBJ2-7; 14 nucleotides agree with TRBD2. J lost 2 bases, V lost 7 bases, and 4 bases had no gene match. Germline-derived CDR1 and CDR2 are LNHDA and SQIVND (reference sequence). The CDR3 is 15 residues long. The CDR3 DNA is TGTGCCAGTACCCTGACTAGCGGGGGGGCCTACGAGCAGTACTTC. It is translated as CASTLTSGGAYEQYF.

V is TRBV10-3 and J is TRBJ2-5, with D possibly being TRBD2 (6 bases). Germline V gene lookup returns CDR1 ENHRY and CDR2 SYGVKD. V was trimmed by 11 bases and J by 5 bases, leaving 15 bases between them. This CDR3 contains 12 residues. The CDR3 sequence is CASGGAGETQYF. As DNA, the CDR3 is TGTGCCTCCGGCGGGGCCGGGGAGACCCAGTACTTC.

The chain is built from TRBV6-2 or TRBV6-3 and TRBJ1-5; D is unclear. The V end lost 2 bases, the J end lost 8 bases, and 7 bases lay between the germline ends. CDR1 and CDR2 (germline): MNHEY, SVGEGT. The CDR3 is 12 amino acids. The CDR3, as DNA: TGTGCCAGCAGTTACGGTTGGAAGCCCCAGCATTTT. It translates to CASSYGWKPQHF.

The CDR3, as DNA: TGTGCCAGCAGTGCTGGGACCAACAATGAGCAGTTCTTC. Its translation is CASSAGTNNEQFF. V is TRBV12-3 or TRBV12-4 and J is TRBJ2-1, with D perhaps matching TRBD1 or TRBD2 (5 bases each). The V end was cut by 5 bases, the J end by 5 bases, with 10 bases between. This CDR3 has 13 residues.

CDR3 loop: CASAKIQGANSPLHF. The DNA of the CDR3 is TGTGCCAGCGCCAAGATCCAAGGGGCGAATTCACCCCTCCACTTT. The rearrangement uses TRBV25-1 and TRBJ1-6; maybe TRBD1 (5 bases). The germline V gene encodes CDR1 MGHDK and CDR2 SYGVNS. The CDR3 spans 15 residues. V lost 8 bases to trimming and J lost 7 bases, with 18 bases between them. Drawing the rest from reference TRBV25-1 and TRBJ1-6, the complete variable domain is EADIYQTPRYLVIGTGKKITLECSQTMGHDKMYWYQQDPGMELHLIHYSYGVNSTEKGDLSSESTVSRIRTEHFPLTLESARPSHTSQYLCASAKIQGANSPLHFGNGTRLTVT.

This clone was recorded only once. The chain combines TRBV5-1 with TRBJ2-7; either TRBD1 or TRBD2 may supply D (6 bases each). This CDR3 spans 13 amino acids. CDR1 is SGHRS and CDR2 is YFSETQ in the germline V gene. V was clipped by 3 bases and J by 4 bases, with 11 bases between them. The DNA of the CDR3 is TGCGCCAGCAGCTCCGGGGGCTATTACGAGCAGTACTTC. Its translation is CASSSGGYYEQYF.

The CDR3 here is CATSRFNQPQHF. In nucleotides, the CDR3 is TGTGCCACCAGCCGTTTTAATCAGCCCCAGCATTTT. The rearrangement uses TRBV15 and TRBJ1-5; D unresolved. Trimming took off 5 bases at V and 4 bases at J, with 6 bases between the two ends. This CDR3 contains 12 residues. Germline CDR1 reads LNHNV; CDR2 reads YYDKDF (reference sequence).

The genes are TRBV9 and TRBJ2-1; 11 bases are a match to TRBD2. Trimming at V came to 0 bases and at J to 4 bases, leaving 3 bases not matched to a gene. The CDR3 is 16 amino acids. From germline, CDR1 is SGDLS and CDR2 YYNGEE. The CDR3 here is CASSVALAGVYNEQFF. The CDR3 region has the DNA TGTGCCAGCAGCGTAGCACTAGCGGGAGTTTACAATGAGCAGTTCTTC.

The chain uses TRBV9 and TRBJ1-2, with TRBD1 identical over 7 bases. From germline, CDR1 is SGDLS and CDR2 YYNGEE. The ends lost 2 bases at V and 6 bases at J; junction bases unmatched: 7. The CDR3 is made up of 14 amino acids. The CDR3 spells CASSVRQGGDGYTF. DNA of the CDR3: TGTGCCAGCAGCGTGAGGCAGGGGGGCGATGGCTACACCTTC.

This clone was seen more than once but under ten times. The chain combines TRBV7-9 with TRBJ2-7, with D perhaps TRBD2 (6 bases). V was clipped by 2 bases and J by 2 bases, with 16 bases between them. The germline V gene encodes CDR1 SEHNR and CDR2 FQNEAQ (reference sequence). This CDR3 region has 16 residues. CDR3 sequence: CASSLYRGVFPYEQYF. For the CDR3, the DNA is TGTGCCAGCAGCTTATACCGCGGGGTTTTCCCCTACGAGCAGTACTTC.

The CDR3 reads CASRNRINQPQHF. DNA for the CDR3: TGTGCCAGCAGAAACAGAATCAATCAGCCCCAGCATTTT. The V and J genes are TRBV21-1 and TRBJ1-5; TRBD1, as called in the table, went unchecked against the DNA. TRBV21-1 is a documented pseudogene. The CDR3 loop spans 13 amino acids.

J is TRBJ1-1 and V is TRBV5-1; 9 nucleotides align to TRBD1. This CDR3 comprises 13 residues. After removal of 3 bases from V and 7 bases from J, the junction contained 4 bases not matched to a gene. Germline V gives CDR1 SGHRS, CDR2 YFSETQ. CDR3 in DNA: TGCGCCAGCAGCTCGGGACAGGGTGATGAAGCTTTCTTT. Amino acid sequence: CASSSGQGDEAFF.

The chain has TRBV28 and TRBJ2-1, with D possibly being TRBD1 or TRBD2 (8 bases each). Germline CDR1 reads MDHEN; CDR2 reads SYDVKM. V dropped 4 bases and J dropped 9 bases, with 25 bases sitting between them. The CDR3 is 17 amino acids. In DNA form, the CDR3 reads TGTGCCAGCAGTTCCCACAGGGGGTTAGCGGGATCGGCTGAGCAGTTCTTC. Protein: CASSSHRGLAGSAEQFF.

The chain has TRBV5-6 and TRBJ2-1; D is ambiguous. V was trimmed by 7 bases and J by 7 bases, leaving 6 bases between them. The CDR3 is 10 amino acids. Germline lookup yields CDR1 SGHDT and CDR2 YYEEEE. CDR3 sequence: CASGGNEQFF. The CDR3 nucleotides are TGTGCCAGCGGTGGTAATGAGCAGTTCTTC.

V is TRBV7-3 and J is TRBJ2-1; 8 bases fit TRBD1. J lost 7 bases, V lost 5 bases, and 10 bases had no gene match. This CDR3 is 15 amino acids long. Germline loops: CDR1 SGHTA, CDR2 FQGTGA. Here the CDR3 reads CASSPHWTGLNEQFF. The CDR3, as DNA: TGTGCCAGCAGCCCCCACTGGACAGGGCTTAATGAGCAGTTCTTC. Drawing the rest from reference TRBV7-3 and TRBJ2-1, the complete variable domain is GAGVSQTPSNKVTEKGKYVELRCDPISGHTALYWYRQSLGQGPEFLIYFQGTGAADDSGLPNDRFFAVRPEGSVSTLKIQRTERGDSAVYLCASSPHWTGLNEQFFGPGTRLTVL.

A word on this clone: The sample holds other DNA sequences that translate to the same CDR3. The chain has TRBV7-2 and TRBJ2-7; D call uncertain. The CDR3 consists of 13 residues. Germline CDR1 and CDR2: SGHTA and FQGNSA. V lost 0 bases to trimming and J lost 3 bases, with 6 bases between them. In nucleotides, the CDR3 is TGTGCCAGCAGCTTAGCTCCGGGCTACGAGCAGTACTTC. Translated: CASSLAPGYEQYF.

The chain is built from TRBV28 and TRBJ2-1; no clear D gene. Trimming cost V 1 base and J 7 bases, with 8 bases left between them. The CDR3 has 13 residues. Germline V lookup: CDR1 MDHEN, CDR2 SYDVKM. CDR3 DNA sequence: TGTGCCAGCAGTTTATTTGTTGGGAATGAGCAGTTCTTC. It translates to CASSLFVGNEQFF.

The chain uses TRBV4-3 and TRBJ2-7; D perhaps matches TRBD2 (6 bases). The CDR3 consists of 17 residues. Per germline, CDR1 LGHNA and CDR2 YSLEER. The V end lost 4 bases, the J end lost 0 bases, and 19 bases lay between the germline ends. The CDR3: CASSPTSPPISSYEQYF. CDR3 in DNA: TGCGCCAGCAGCCCGACTAGTCCCCCCATCAGCTCCTACGAGCAGTACTTC.

The J gene is TRBJ1-6, the V gene TRBV20-1, with D possibly being TRBD1 (6 bases). Germline V CDR1 and CDR2: DFQATT, SNEGSKA (reference sequence). V was pared by 6 bases and J by 10 bases, with 10 bases between. The CDR3 has 11 amino acids. The CDR3 DNA follows: TGCAGTGCCGGGGGCGGATCACCCCTCCACTTT. Translating it yields CSAGGGSPLHF.

This chain links TRBV7-9 with TRBJ2-3, with D uncertain. V dropped 2 bases and J dropped 0 bases, with 3 bases sitting between them. CDR1 is SEHNR, CDR2 FQNEAQ, per germline (reference sequence). CDR3 length: 13 amino acids. The CDR3 reads CASSLQSTDTQYF. CDR3 nucleotide sequence: TGTGCCAGCAGCTTACAAAGCACAGATACGCAGTATTTT.

To note about this clone: This sample also contains other DNA sequences that code for the same CDR3. This chain joins TRBV11-2 and TRBJ1-5; 11 bases agree with TRBD1. Germline trimming cut 1 base from V and 1 base from J; bases unmatched to any gene: 3. The CDR3 covers 17 residues. Germline V gives CDR1 SGHAT, CDR2 FQNNGV. Here the CDR3 reads CASSLGTGGASNQPQHF. The CDR3 region has the DNA TGTGCCAGCAGCTTAGGGACAGGGGGCGCCAGCAATCAGCCCCAGCATTTT.